This TCR beta chain came from a study of cytomegalovirus exposure and HLA in healthy donors. Study conclusions and caveats: Immune exposure information available was restricted to CMV serostatus. Looking again later, the authors saw that most CMV-associated TCR beta chains seemed HLA-restricted.

The CDR3 is 14 amino acids. Per germline, CDR1 LNHDA and CDR2 SQIVND (reference sequence). J gave up 0 bases and V 5 bases, and 3 bases lay outside the gene matches. A note on this clone: As yet, its antigen is unknown.

The study ran its PCR with 60 Vbeta and 13 Jbeta primers. Sequencing was performed with immunoSEQ multiplex PCR; in TCRdb, only in-frame clones are kept and a portion is missing. Of roughly 98,000 clones listed, approximately 77% are singletons. Specimen: PBMCs. The TCR sequence derives from a female donor in good health and CMV-seronegative. The chain combines TRBV19 with TRBJ2-7; 8 nucleotides line up with TRBD1. Written as DNA, the CDR3 is TGTGCCAGTAGTGGACAGGGTAGCTCCTACGAGCAGTACTTC. Encoded protein: CASSGQGSSYEQYF.